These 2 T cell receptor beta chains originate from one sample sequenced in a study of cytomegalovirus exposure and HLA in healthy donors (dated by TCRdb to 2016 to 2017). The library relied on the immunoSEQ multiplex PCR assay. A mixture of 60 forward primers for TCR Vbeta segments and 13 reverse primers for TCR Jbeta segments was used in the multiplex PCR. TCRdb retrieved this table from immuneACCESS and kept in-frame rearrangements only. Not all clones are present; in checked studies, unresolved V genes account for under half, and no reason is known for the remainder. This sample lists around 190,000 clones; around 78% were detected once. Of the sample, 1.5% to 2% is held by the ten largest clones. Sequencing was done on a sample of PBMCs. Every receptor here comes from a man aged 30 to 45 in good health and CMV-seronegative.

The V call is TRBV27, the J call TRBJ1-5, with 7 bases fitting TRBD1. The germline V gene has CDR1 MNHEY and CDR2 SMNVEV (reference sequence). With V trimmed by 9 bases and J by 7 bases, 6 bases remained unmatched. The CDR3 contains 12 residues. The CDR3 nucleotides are TGTGCCAGACTCACAGGGGTACAGCCCCAGCATTTT. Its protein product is CARLTGVQPQHF.

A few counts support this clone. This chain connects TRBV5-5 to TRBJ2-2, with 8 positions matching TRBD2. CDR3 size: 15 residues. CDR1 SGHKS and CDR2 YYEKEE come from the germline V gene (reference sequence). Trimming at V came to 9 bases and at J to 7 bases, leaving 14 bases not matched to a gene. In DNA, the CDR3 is TGTGCCACCGAGCCACTAGCGGACTTAAACGGGGAGCTGTTTTTT. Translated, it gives CATEPLADLNGELFF.